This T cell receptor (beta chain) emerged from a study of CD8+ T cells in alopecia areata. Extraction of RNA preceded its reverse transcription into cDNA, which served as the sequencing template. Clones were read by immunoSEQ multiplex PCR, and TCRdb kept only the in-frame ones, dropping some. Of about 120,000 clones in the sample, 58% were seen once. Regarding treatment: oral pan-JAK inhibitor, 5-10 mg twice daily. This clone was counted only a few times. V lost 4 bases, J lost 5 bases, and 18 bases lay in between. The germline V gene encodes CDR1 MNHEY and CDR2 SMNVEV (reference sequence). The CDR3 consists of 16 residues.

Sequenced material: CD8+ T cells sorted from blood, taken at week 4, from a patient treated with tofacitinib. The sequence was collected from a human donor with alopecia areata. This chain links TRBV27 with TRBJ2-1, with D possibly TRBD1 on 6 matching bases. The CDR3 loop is CASSSGWGRIDNEQFF. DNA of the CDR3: TGTGCCAGCAGTTCCGGGTGGGGGCGAATTGACAATGAGCAGTTCTTC.